The sequence of this T cell receptor (beta chain) was determined in a study of blood T cell repertoires in COVID-19. Study background: The United States, Italy and Spain supplied acute and convalescent COVID-19 samples.

Sequenced by immunoSEQ multiplex PCR; TCRdb stores in-frame clones only, minus some. Altogether about 81,000 clones are present, approximately 86% being singletons, with the ten largest covering 4.8%. V lost 0 bases, J lost 15 bases, and 5 bases stayed unmatched. This CDR3 contains 12 residues. Germline assignment: CDR1 SGHRS and CDR2 YFSETQ. The genes are TRBV5-1 and TRBJ2-1; TRBD1 aligns across 8 bases. The TCR comes from an elderly woman with acute or convalescent COVID-19. Sequencing used peripheral blood. CDR3 nucleotides: TGCGCCAGCAGCTTGGGGGACAGGCTGTCGTTCTTC. Protein sequence: CASSLGDRLSFF.